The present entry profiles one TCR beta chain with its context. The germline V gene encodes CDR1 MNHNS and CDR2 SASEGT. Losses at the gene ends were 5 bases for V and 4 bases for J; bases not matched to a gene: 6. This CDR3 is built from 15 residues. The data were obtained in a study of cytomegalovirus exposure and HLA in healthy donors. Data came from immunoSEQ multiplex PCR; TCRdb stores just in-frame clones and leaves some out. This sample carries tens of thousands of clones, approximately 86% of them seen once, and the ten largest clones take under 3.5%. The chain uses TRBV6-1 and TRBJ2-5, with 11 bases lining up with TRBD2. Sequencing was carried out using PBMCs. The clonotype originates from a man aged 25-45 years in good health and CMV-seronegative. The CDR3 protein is CASSLTSGNGETQYF. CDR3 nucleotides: TGTGCCAGCAGTCTGACTAGCGGGAACGGAGAGACCCAGTACTTC.